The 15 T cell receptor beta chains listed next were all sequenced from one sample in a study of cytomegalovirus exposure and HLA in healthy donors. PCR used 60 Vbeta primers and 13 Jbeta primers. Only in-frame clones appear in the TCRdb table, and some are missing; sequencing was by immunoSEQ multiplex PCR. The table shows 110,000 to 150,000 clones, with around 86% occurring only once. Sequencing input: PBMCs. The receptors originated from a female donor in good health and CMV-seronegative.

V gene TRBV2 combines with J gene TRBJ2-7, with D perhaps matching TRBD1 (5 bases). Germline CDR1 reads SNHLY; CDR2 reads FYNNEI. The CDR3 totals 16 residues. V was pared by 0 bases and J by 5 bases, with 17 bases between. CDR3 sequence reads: CASSEASGKIGDEQYF. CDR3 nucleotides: TGTGCCAGCAGTGAAGCGTCAGGGAAGATAGGCGACGAGCAGTACTTC.

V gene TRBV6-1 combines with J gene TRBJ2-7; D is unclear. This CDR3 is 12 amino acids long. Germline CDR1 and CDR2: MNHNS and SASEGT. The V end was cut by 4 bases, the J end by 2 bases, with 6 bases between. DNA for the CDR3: TGTGCCAGCAGTGCCGAGGCCTACGAGCAGTACTTC. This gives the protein CASSAEAYEQYF.

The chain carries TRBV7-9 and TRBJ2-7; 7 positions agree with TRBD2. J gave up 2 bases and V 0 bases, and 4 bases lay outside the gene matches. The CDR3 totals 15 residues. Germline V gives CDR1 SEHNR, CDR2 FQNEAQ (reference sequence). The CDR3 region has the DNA TGTGCCAGCAGCTTAGCGGGAGGGCTCCCCTACGAGCAGTACTTC. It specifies CASSLAGGLPYEQYF.

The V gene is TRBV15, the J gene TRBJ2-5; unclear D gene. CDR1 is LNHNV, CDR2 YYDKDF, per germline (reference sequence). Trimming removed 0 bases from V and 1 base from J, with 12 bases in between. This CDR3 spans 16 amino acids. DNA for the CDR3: TGTGCCACCAGCAGAGATCTCGTCGGAGTCCAAGAGACCCAGTACTTC. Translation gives CATSRDLVGVQETQYF.

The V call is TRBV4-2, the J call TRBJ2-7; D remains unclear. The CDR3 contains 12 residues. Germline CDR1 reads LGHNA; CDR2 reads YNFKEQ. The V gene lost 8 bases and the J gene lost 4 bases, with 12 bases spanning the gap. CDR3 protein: CASRGAGYEQYF. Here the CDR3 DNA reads TGTGCCAGCCGAGGCGCCGGGTACGAGCAGTACTTC.

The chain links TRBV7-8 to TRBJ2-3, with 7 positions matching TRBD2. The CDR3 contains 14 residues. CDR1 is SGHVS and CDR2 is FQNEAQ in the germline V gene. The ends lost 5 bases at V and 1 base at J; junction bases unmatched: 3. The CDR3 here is CASSATSGTDTQYF. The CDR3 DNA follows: TGTGCCAGCAGCGCAACTAGCGGCACAGATACGCAGTATTTT.

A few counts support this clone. This CDR3 is CASSLEREGGETQYF. CDR3 in DNA: TGCGCCAGCAGCTTGGAGCGGGAGGGCGGGGAGACCCAGTACTTC. V and J are TRBV5-1 and TRBJ2-5; 10 bases map to TRBD2. CDR3 size: 15 residues. The J segment lost 5 bases and the V segment lost 0 bases, leaving 4 bases of the junction unmatched. Germline V CDR1 and CDR2: SGHRS, YFSETQ. Together with reference TRBV5-1 and TRBJ2-5, the CDR3 gives the full variable domain: KAGVTQTPRYLIKTRGQQVTLSCSPISGHRSVSWYQQTPGQGLQFLFEYFSETQRNKGNFPGRFSGRQFSNSRSEMNVSTLELGDSALYLCASSLEREGGETQYFGPGTRLLVL.

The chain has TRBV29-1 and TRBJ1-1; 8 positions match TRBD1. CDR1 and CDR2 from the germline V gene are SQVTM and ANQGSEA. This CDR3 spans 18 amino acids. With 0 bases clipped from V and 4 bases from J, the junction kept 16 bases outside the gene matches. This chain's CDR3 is CSVEEVAGTGHLGTEAFF. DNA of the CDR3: TGCAGCGTTGAAGAAGTGGCCGGGACAGGCCACCTCGGCACTGAAGCTTTCTTT.

CDR3 DNA: TGTGCCAGCTCCCCGCGTGCGGGTAGAGGCTCCTACAATGAGCAGTTCTTC. It specifies CASSPRAGRGSYNEQFF. The rearrangement links TRBV28 to TRBJ2-1, with D possibly being TRBD2 (5 bases). Germline V gene sequence: CDR1 MDHEN, CDR2 SYDVKM. V was pared by 8 bases and J by 0 bases, with 20 bases between. The CDR3 has 17 residues. The full variable domain, in which reference TRBV28 and TRBJ2-1 provide the parts outside the CDR3, is DVKVTQSSRYLVKRTGEKVFLECVQDMDHENMFWYRQDPGLGLRLIYFSYDVKMKEKGDIPEGYSVSREKKERFSLILESASTNQTSMYLCASSPRAGRGSYNEQFFGPGTRLTVL.

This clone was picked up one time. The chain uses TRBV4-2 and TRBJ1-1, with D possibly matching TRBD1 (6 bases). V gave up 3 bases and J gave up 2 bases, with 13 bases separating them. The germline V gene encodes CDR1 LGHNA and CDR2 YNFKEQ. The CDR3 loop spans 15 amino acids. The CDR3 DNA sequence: TGTGCCAGCAGCCACCTGGGGGGGGCCAACACTGAAGCTTTCTTT. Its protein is CASSHLGGANTEAFF.

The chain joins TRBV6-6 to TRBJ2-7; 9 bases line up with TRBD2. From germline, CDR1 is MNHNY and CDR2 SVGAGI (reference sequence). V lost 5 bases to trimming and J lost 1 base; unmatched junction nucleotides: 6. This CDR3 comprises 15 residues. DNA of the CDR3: TGTGCCAGCAGTCCCACTAGCGGGCTTTCCTACGAGCAGTACTTC. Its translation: CASSPTSGLSYEQYF.

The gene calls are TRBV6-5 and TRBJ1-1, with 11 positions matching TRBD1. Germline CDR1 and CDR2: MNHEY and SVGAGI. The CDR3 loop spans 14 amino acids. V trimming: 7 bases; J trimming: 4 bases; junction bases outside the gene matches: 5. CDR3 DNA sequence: TGTGCCAGCATTACCGGGACAGGGGGCACTGAAGCTTTCTTT. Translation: CASITGTGGTEAFF.

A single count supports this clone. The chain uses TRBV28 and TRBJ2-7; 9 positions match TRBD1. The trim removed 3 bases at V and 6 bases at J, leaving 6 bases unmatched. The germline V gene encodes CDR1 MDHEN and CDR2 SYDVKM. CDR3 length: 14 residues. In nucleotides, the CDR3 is TGTGCCAGCAGTTTTTTGGGGACAGGGATCGAGCAGTACTTC. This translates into CASSFLGTGIEQYF.

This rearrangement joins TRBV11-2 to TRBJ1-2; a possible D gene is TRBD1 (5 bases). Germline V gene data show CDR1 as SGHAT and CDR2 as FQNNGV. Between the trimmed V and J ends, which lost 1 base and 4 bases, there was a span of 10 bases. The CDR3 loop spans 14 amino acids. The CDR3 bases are TGTGCCAGCAGCTTAGGGGGCATGGGCTATGGCTACACCTTC. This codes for CASSLGGMGYGYTF.

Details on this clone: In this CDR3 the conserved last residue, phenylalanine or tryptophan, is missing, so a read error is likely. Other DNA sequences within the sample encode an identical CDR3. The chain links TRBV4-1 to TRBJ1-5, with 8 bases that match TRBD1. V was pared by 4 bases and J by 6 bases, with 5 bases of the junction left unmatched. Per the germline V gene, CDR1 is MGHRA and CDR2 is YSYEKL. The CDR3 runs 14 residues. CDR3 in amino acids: CASSPYRGSQPQHV. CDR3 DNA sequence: TGCGCCAGCAGCCCATACAGGGGGAGTCAGCCCCAGCATGTT.